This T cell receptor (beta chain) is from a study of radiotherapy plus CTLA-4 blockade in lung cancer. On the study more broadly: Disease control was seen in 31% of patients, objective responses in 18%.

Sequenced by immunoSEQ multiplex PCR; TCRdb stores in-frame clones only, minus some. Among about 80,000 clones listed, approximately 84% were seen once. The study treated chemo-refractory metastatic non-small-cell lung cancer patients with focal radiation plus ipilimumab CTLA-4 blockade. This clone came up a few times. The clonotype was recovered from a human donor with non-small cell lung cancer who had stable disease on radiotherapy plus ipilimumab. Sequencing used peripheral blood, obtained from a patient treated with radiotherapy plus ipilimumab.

Here the CDR3 reads CASSEAGAFGEYF. CDR3 in DNA: TGTGCCAGCAGTGAAGCAGGAGCGTTTGGAGAGTACTTC. V gene TRBV6-1 combines with J gene TRBJ2-7; D gene ambiguous. Germline CDR1 is MNHNS and CDR2 is SASEGT. Trimming shortened V by 0 bases and J by 11 bases, and 14 bases separated the two germline ends. This CDR3 comprises 13 residues.